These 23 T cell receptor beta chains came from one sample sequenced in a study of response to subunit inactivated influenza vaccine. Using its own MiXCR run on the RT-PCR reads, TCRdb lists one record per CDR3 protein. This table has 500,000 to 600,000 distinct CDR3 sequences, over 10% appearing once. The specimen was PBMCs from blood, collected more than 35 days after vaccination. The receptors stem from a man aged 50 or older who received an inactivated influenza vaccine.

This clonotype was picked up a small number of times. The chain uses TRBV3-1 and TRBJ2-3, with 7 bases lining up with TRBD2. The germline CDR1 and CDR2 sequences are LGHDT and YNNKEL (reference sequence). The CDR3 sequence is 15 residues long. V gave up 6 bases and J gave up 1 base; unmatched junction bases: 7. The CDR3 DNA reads TGTGCCAGCAGACCGGGCGGGGGAGGCACAGATACGCAGTATTTT. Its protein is CASRPGGGGTDTQYF.

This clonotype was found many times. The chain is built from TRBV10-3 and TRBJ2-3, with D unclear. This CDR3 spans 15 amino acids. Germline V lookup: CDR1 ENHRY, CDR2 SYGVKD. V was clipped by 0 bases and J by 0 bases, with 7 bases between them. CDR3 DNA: TGTGCCATCAGTGAGTCCTACGTAAGCACAGATACGCAGTATTTT. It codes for CAISESYVSTDTQYF.

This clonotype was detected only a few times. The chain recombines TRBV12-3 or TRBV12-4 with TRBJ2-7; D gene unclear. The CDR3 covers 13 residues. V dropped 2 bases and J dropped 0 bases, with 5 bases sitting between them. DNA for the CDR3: TGTGCCAGCAGTTTACACAACTCCTACGAGCAGTACTTC. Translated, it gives CASSLHNSYEQYF.

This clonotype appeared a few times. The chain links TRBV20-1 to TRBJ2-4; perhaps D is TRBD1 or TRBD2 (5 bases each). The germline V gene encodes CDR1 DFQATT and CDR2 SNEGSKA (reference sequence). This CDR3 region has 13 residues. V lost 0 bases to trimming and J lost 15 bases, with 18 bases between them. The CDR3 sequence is CSARDRGWGSPYF. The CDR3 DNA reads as TGCAGTGCTAGAGATCGGGGATGGGGGTCGCCGTACTTC.

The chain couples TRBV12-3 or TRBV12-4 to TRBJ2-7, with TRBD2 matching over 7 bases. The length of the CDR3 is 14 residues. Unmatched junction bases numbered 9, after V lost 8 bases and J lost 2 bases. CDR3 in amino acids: CASRPGLSTYEQYF. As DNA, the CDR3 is TGTGCCAGCCGACCGGGACTATCGACCTACGAGCAGTACTTC.

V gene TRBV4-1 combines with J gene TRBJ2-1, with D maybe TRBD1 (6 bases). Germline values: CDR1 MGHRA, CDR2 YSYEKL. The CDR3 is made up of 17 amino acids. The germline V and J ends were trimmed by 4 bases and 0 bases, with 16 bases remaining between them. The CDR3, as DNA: TGCGCCAGCAGCCCGTTCTTACAGGGAAGCTCCTACAATGAGCAGTTCTTC. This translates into CASSPFLQGSSYNEQFF.

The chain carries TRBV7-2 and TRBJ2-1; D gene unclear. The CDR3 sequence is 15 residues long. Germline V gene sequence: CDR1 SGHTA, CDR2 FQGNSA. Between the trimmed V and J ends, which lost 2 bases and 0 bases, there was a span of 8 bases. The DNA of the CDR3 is TGTGCCAGCAGCTTATATCTGGACTCCTACAATGAGCAGTTCTTC. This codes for CASSLYLDSYNEQFF.

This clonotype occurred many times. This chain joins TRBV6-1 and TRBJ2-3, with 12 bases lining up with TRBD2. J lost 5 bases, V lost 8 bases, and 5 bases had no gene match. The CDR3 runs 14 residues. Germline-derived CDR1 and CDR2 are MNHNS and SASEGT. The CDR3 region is CASASGRGLDTQYF. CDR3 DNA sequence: TGTGCCAGCGCTAGCGGGAGGGGGCTAGATACGCAGTATTTT.

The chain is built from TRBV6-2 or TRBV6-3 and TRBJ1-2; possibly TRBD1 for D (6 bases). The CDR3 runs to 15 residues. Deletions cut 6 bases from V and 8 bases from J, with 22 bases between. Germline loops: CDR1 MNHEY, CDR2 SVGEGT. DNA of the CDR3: TGTGCCAGCAGCCCGGACAGCACTCTGATCTTGGGCTACACCTTC. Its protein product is CASSPDSTLILGYTF.

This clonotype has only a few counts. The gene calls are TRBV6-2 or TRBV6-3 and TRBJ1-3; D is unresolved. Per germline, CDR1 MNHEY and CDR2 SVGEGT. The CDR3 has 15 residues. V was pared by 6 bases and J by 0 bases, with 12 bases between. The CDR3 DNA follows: TGTGCCAGCAGCCAAACACCGCTCTCTGGAAACACCATATATTTT. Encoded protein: CASSQTPLSGNTIYF.

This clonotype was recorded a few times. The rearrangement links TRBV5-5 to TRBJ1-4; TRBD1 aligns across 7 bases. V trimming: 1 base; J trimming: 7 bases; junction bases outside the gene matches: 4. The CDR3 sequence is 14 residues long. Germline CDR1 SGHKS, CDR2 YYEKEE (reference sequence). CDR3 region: CASSLSGGREKLFF. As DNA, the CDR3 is TGTGCCAGCAGCTTGTCAGGGGGACGTGAAAAACTGTTTTTT.

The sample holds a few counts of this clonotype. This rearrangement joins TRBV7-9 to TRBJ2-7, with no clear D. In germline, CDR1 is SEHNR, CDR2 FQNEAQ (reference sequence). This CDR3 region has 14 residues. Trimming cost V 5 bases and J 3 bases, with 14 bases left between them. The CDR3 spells CASSVDRGLYEQYF. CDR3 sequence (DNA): TGTGCCAGCAGCGTGGATCGTGGGCTCTACGAGCAGTACTTC.

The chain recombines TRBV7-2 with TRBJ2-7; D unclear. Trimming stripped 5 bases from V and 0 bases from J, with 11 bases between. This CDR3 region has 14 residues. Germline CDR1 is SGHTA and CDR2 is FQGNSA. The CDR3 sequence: CASSIGFHSYEQYF. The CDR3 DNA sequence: TGTGCCAGCAGCATCGGATTTCACTCCTACGAGCAGTACTTC.

This CDR3 reads CASSSGTGSRELFF. The CDR3 nucleotides are TGTGCCAGCAGCTCCGGGACAGGGAGCCGGGAGCTGTTTTTT. This chain links TRBV7-7 with TRBJ2-2; TRBD1 matches 9 bases. The V segment lost 4 bases and the J segment 9 bases; nucleotides outside the gene matches: 6. The CDR3 contains 14 residues. Germline CDR1 reads SSHAT; CDR2 reads FNYEAQ (reference sequence). Drawing the rest from reference TRBV7-7 and TRBJ2-2, the complete variable domain is GAGVSQSPRYKVTKRGQDVTLRCDPISSHATLYWYQQALGQGPEFLTYFNYEAQPDKSGLPSDRFSAERPEGSISTLTIQRTEQRDSAMYRCASSSGTGSRELFFGEGSRLTVL.

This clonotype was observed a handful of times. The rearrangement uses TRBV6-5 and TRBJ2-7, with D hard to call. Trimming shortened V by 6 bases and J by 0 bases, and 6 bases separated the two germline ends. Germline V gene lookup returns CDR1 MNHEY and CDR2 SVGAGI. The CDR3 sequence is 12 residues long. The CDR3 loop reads CASSTLSYEQYF. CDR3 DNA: TGTGCCAGCAGCACACTCTCCTACGAGCAGTACTTC.

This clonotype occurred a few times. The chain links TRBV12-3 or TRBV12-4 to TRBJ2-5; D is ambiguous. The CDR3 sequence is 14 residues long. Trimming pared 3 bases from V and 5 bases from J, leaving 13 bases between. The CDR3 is CASSFGISTETQYF. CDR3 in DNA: TGTGCCAGCAGTTTTGGAATCAGTACGGAGACCCAGTACTTC.

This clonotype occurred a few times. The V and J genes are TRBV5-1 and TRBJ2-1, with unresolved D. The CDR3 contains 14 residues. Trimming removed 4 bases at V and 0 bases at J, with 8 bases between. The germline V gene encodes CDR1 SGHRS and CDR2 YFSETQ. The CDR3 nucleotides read TGCGCCAGCAGCGAGAGGTTCTCCTACAATGAGCAGTTCTTC. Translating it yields CASSERFSYNEQFF.

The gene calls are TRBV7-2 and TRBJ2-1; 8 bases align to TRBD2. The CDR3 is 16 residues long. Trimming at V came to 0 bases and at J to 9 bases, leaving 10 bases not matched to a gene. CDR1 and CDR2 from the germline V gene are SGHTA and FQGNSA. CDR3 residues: CASSLAGLGTMSEQFF. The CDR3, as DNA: TGTGCCAGCAGCTTAGCGGGACTAGGGACTATGAGTGAGCAGTTCTTC.

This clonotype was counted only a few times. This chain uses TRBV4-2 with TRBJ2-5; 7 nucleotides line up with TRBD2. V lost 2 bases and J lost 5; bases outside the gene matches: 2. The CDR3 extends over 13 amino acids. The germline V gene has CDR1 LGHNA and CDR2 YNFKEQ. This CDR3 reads CASSQSGVETQYF. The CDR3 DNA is TGTGCCAGCAGCCAAAGCGGGGTGGAGACCCAGTACTTC.

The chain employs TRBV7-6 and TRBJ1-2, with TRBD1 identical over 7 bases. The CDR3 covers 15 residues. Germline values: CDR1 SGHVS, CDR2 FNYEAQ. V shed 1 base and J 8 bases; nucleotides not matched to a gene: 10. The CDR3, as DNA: TGTGCCAGCAGCTTAGAGGGCAGGGGGACCCGAGGCTACACCTTC. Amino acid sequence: CASSLEGRGTRGYTF.

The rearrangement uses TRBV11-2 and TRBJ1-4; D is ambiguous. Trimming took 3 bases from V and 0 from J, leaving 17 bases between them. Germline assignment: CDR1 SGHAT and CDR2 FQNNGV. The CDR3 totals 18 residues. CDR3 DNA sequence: TGTGCCAGCAGCTTGCTAGGGATAAGGAGTGCAACTAATGAAAAACTGTTTTTT. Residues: CASSLLGIRSATNEKLFF.

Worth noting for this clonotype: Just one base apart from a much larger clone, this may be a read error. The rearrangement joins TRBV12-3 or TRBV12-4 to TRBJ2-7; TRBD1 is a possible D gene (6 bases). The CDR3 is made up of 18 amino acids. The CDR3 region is CACSFAGSSRGRKYEQYF. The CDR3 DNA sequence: TGTGCCTGCAGTTTCGCCGGTAGCTCCAGGGGCCGAAAATACGAGCAGTACTTC.

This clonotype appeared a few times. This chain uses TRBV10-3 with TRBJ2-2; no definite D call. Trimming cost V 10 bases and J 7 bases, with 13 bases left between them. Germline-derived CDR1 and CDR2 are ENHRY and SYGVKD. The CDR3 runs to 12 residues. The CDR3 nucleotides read TGTGCCACCCGTTTGAATAACGGGGAGCTGTTTTTT. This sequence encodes CATRLNNGELFF.